The 27 T cell receptor beta chains given below trace back to one sample, sequenced in a study of long-term antiretroviral therapy in people with HIV. Researchers ran immunoSEQ v3.0 at survey level. This table comes from immunoSEQ multiplex PCR, and its TCRdb copy is limited to in-frame clones, with some not included. The repertoire includes roughly 17,000 clones, 90% to 95% of them detected once, and approximately 10% sits in the top ten. Sequenced material: unsorted PBMCs, taken 3 years after starting antiretroviral therapy. The receptors derive from a man aged 50 to 60 with HIV.

As to this clone: A read error may produce the germline difference seen at one junction end. This chain links TRBV12-5 with TRBJ2-7, with D uncertain. The CDR3 spans 12 residues. The V gene's germline CDR1 is LGHNT and CDR2 FRNRAP. The CDR3 nucleotides are TGTGCTAGTGGACCCACTCTGTGGGCCCGTACCTTC. Translating it yields CASGPTLWARTF.

CDR3 region: CASSYSGMTYEQYF. The CDR3, as DNA: TGTGCCAGCAGTTACTCGGGGATGACCTACGAGCAGTACTTC. The gene calls are TRBV6-5 and TRBJ2-7; D not resolved. Germline V gene data show CDR1 as MNHEY and CDR2 as SVGAGI. Between the trimmed V and J ends, which lost 0 bases and 2 bases, there was a span of 8 bases. The CDR3 runs to 14 residues.

The gene calls are TRBV19 and TRBJ1-2, with 7 bases matching TRBD1. J was trimmed by 8 bases and V by 4 bases; bases with no gene match: 10. This CDR3 region has 14 residues. Germline loops: CDR1 LNHDA, CDR2 SQIVND (reference sequence). In DNA, the CDR3 is TGTGCCAGTAGTACGATGGGACAGTTTAACGGCTACACCTTC. Protein product: CASSTMGQFNGYTF.

This sequence joins TRBV19 and TRBJ1-2; no reliable D call. V lost 5 bases to trimming and J lost 4 bases, with 14 bases between them. This CDR3 has 14 residues. Germline assignment: CDR1 LNHDA and CDR2 SQIVND (reference sequence). CDR3 bases: TGTGCCAGTAGTCCACGAATCGGGCCCTATGGCTACACCTTC. Residues: CASSPRIGPYGYTF.

The rearrangement joins TRBV27 to TRBJ2-7; D gene ambiguous. This CDR3 spans 12 amino acids. V dropped 3 bases and J dropped 3 bases, with 6 bases sitting between them. The germline V gene encodes CDR1 MNHEY and CDR2 SMNVEV (reference sequence). Written as DNA, the CDR3 is TGTGCCAGCAGTTTGGATGGCTACGAGCAGTACTTC. As protein: CASSLDGYEQYF.

V and J are TRBV13 and TRBJ2-7; D gene ambiguous. V was trimmed by 0 bases and J by 4 bases, leaving 4 bases between them. The CDR3 sequence is 12 residues long. Germline loops: CDR1 PRHDT, CDR2 FYEKMQ (reference sequence). Written as DNA, the CDR3 is TGTGCCAGCAGCTTAGGGCAGTACGAGCAGTACTTC. Protein sequence: CASSLGQYEQYF.

CDR3 in amino acids: CASSIRGTGNEQFF. CDR3 in DNA: TGTGCCAGTAGTATAAGGGGGACAGGCAATGAGCAGTTCTTC. The chain combines TRBV19 with TRBJ2-1; 8 bases line up with TRBD1. The length of the CDR3 is 14 residues. The V gene's germline CDR1 is LNHDA and CDR2 SQIVND (reference sequence). V lost 2 bases and J lost 6; bases outside the gene matches: 3.

The genes are TRBV5-1 and TRBJ2-2; 8 nucleotides match TRBD2. The CDR3 length is 14 residues. J lost 6 bases, V lost 4 bases, and 5 bases had no gene match. Germline CDR1 and CDR2: SGHRS and YFSETQ. CDR3 loop: CASSTGLEAGELFF. The CDR3 nucleotides are TGCGCCAGCAGCACGGGACTAGAGGCCGGGGAGCTGTTTTTT. The full variable domain, completed using reference TRBV5-1 and TRBJ2-2, is KAGVTQTPRYLIKTRGQQVTLSCSPISGHRSVSWYQQTPGQGLQFLFEYFSETQRNKGNFPGRFSGRQFSNSRSEMNVSTLELGDSALYLCASSTGLEAGELFFGEGSRLTVL.

This clone has only one observation. The chain uses TRBV7-8 and TRBJ2-1, with a possible D match to TRBD2 (5 bases). The CDR3 sequence is 13 residues long. Trimming shortened V by 5 bases and J by 2 bases, and 7 bases separated the two germline ends. Germline CDR1 is SGHVS and CDR2 is FQNEAQ. CDR3 in amino acids: CASSPSPYNEQFF. CDR3 nucleotides: TGTGCCAGCAGCCCTAGCCCCTACAATGAGCAGTTCTTC.

This chain uses TRBV4-3 with TRBJ2-3; D unresolved. Deletions cut 2 bases from V and 6 bases from J, with 12 bases between. The CDR3 length is 14 residues. Germline V gene sequence: CDR1 LGHNA, CDR2 YSLEER. The CDR3 sequence: CASSQRVAADTQYF. The DNA of the CDR3 is TGCGCCAGCAGCCAAAGGGTTGCGGCGGATACGCAGTATTTT.

This rearrangement joins TRBV28 to TRBJ2-5; tentative D call: TRBD1 (6 bases). The CDR3 runs to 15 residues. Germline V gene sequence: CDR1 MDHEN, CDR2 SYDVKM. V lost 10 bases to trimming and J lost 3 bases, with 21 bases between them. CDR3 bases: TGTGCCACCTCAGCAGGGGCGACCTTCGAAGAGACCCAGTACTTC. Residues: CATSAGATFEETQYF. The full variable domain, completed using reference TRBV28 and TRBJ2-5, is DVKVTQSSRYLVKRTGEKVFLECVQDMDHENMFWYRQDPGLGLRLIYFSYDVKMKEKGDIPEGYSVSREKKERFSLILESASTNQTSMYLCATSAGATFEETQYFGPGTRLLVL.

The rearrangement uses TRBV2 and TRBJ1-2; TRBD1 agrees at 7 bases. The germline V gene has CDR1 SNHLY and CDR2 FYNNEI. V lost 6 bases and J lost 8; bases outside the gene matches: 9. The CDR3 is 13 amino acids. For the CDR3, the DNA is TGTGCCAGCAGCGCACCGGGACAGTCGGGCTACACCTTC. Its protein is CASSAPGQSGYTF.

The rearrangement uses TRBV12-5 and TRBJ2-2, with D perhaps TRBD2 (6 bases). CDR3 length: 13 amino acids. Germline V gives CDR1 LGHNT, CDR2 FRNRAP. Deletions cut 4 bases from V and 7 bases from J, with 10 bases between. In nucleotides, the CDR3 is TGTGCTAGTGGTTCCACTAGCTACGGGGAGCTGTTTTTT. It encodes CASGSTSYGELFF. The complete variable domain, with remaining parts taken from reference TRBV12-5 and TRBJ2-2, reads DARVTQTPRHKVTEMGQEVTMRCQPILGHNTVFWYRQTMMQGLELLAYFRNRAPLDDSGMPKDRFSAEMPDATLATLKIQPSEPRDSAVYFCASGSTSYGELFFGEGSRLTVL.

The chain carries TRBV7-9 and TRBJ1-1, with D possibly TRBD1 on 6 matching bases. This CDR3 is built from 14 residues. In germline, CDR1 is SEHNR, CDR2 FQNEAQ (reference sequence). Trimming took 3 bases from V and 5 from J, leaving 13 bases between them. The CDR3 DNA sequence: TGTGCCAGCAGCTTTCAGAGCCAGGGGACTGAAGCTTTCTTT. Protein product: CASSFQSQGTEAFF. Filled out from reference TRBV7-9 and TRBJ1-1, the complete variable domain reads DTGVSQNPRHKITKRGQNVTFRCDPISEHNRLYWYRQTLGQGPEFLTYFQNEAQLEKSRLLSDRFSAERPKGSFSTLEIQRTEQGDSAMYLCASSFQSQGTEAFFGQGTRLTVV.

J is TRBJ2-1 and V is TRBV29-1; D assignment may be TRBD1 or TRBD2 (6 bases each). This CDR3 is 11 amino acids long. The ends were cut back, 3 bases at V and 12 bases at J, with 12 bases in the middle. CDR1 and CDR2 (germline): SQVTM, ANQGSEA. The CDR3 protein is CSVDSGAGQFF. As DNA, the CDR3 is TGCAGCGTTGACTCGGGGGCGGGGCAGTTCTTC.

This chain uses TRBV7-2 with TRBJ1-6; TRBD1 aligns across 10 bases. From germline, CDR1 is SGHTA and CDR2 FQGNSA. J was trimmed by 1 base and V by 3 bases; bases with no gene match: 6. This CDR3 is 18 amino acids long. CDR3 bases: TGTGCCAGCAGCTTGAGGACAGGGGGGTGGTCCTATAATTCACCCCTCCACTTT. It is translated as CASSLRTGGWSYNSPLHF.

The V call is TRBV7-9, the J call TRBJ2-1, with TRBD1 identical over 9 bases. There are 14 residues in the CDR3. Trimming at V came to 0 bases and at J to 6 bases, leaving 0 bases not matched to a gene. Germline values: CDR1 SEHNR, CDR2 FQNEAQ (reference sequence). CDR3 region: CASSLATGGNEQFF. CDR3 coding DNA: TGTGCCAGCAGCTTAGCGACAGGGGGCAATGAGCAGTTCTTC.

This chain links TRBV9 with TRBJ1-3; D remains unclear. The CDR3 totals 13 residues. CDR1 and CDR2 (germline): SGDLS, YYNGEE. Trimming shortened V by 1 base and J by 3 bases, and 5 bases separated the two germline ends. The CDR3 here is CASSVQNGNTIYF. CDR3 bases: TGTGCCAGCAGCGTACAGAATGGAAACACCATATATTTT.

This chain joins TRBV19 and TRBJ1-1; D uncertain. The CDR3 runs 14 residues. V was clipped by 2 bases and J by 0 bases, with 7 bases between them. Germline V CDR1 and CDR2: LNHDA, SQIVND (reference sequence). The CDR3: CASSINTMNTEAFF. The DNA for the CDR3 is TGTGCCAGTAGTATAAACACCATGAACACTGAAGCTTTCTTT.

The gene calls are TRBV28 and TRBJ2-5; 7 nucleotides match TRBD1. The CDR3 contains 15 residues. V shed 6 bases and J 5 bases; nucleotides not matched to a gene: 12. Germline V CDR1 and CDR2: MDHEN, SYDVKM. CDR3 nucleotides: TGTGCCAGCAGCCAAAGCCGACAGGGTAGGGAGACCCAGTACTTC. Translation gives CASSQSRQGRETQYF.

The chain is built from TRBV5-1 and TRBJ1-2, with a tentative D call TRBD1 (5 bases). The CDR3 runs to 16 residues. CDR1 is SGHRS and CDR2 is YFSETQ in the germline V gene. Trimming removed 2 bases at V and 6 bases at J, with 20 bases between. The CDR3 is CASSLLQGTFSDGYTF. The CDR3 nucleotides are TGCGCCAGCAGCTTACTGCAGGGAACTTTTTCGGATGGCTACACCTTC.

The chain uses TRBV5-6 and TRBJ2-7; D possibly corresponds to TRBD1 (5 bases). From germline, CDR1 is SGHDT and CDR2 YYEEEE. Trimming took off 0 bases at V and 2 bases at J, with 9 bases between the two ends. The CDR3 covers 14 residues. CDR3 region: CASSLVGAPYEQYF. CDR3 DNA: TGTGCCAGCAGCTTGGTTGGGGCCCCCTACGAGCAGTACTTC.

The chain carries TRBV7-9 and TRBJ2-4, with D perhaps given as TRBD1 or TRBD2 (5 bases each). CDR1 is SEHNR, CDR2 FQNEAQ, per germline (reference sequence). There are 16 residues in the CDR3. Between the trimmed V and J ends, which lost 1 base and 5 bases, there was a span of 15 bases. CDR3 bases: TGTGCCAGCAGCTTAGACGAGACAGCGGCCCAAAACATTCAGTACTTC. Residues: CASSLDETAAQNIQYF.

The CDR3 bases are TGTGCCAGCAGTTGGGGACCGATATACGAGCAGTACTTC. Its protein is CASSWGPIYEQYF. The genes are TRBV28 and TRBJ2-7; possibly TRBD1 or TRBD2 for D (5 bases each). The CDR3 covers 13 residues. Between the trimmed V and J ends, which lost 4 bases and 4 bases, there was a span of 11 bases. Germline values: CDR1 MDHEN, CDR2 SYDVKM.

The V call is TRBV27, the J call TRBJ2-7; 7 nucleotides align to TRBD2. V shed 2 bases and J 3 bases; nucleotides not matched to a gene: 4. The CDR3 length is 14 residues. Germline V gives CDR1 MNHEY, CDR2 SMNVEV (reference sequence). CDR3 sequence (DNA): TGTGCCAGCAGTTTAGGCGGGGGTGACTACGAGCAGTACTTC. It specifies CASSLGGGDYEQYF.

The V call is TRBV5-4, the J call TRBJ1-1; the D is unclear. The CDR3 totals 12 residues. CDR1 is SGHNT and CDR2 is YYREEE in the germline V gene (reference sequence). V was trimmed by 3 bases and J by 6 bases, leaving 9 bases between them. DNA of the CDR3: TGTGCCAGCAGCTCGGCCGCAGCTGAAGCTTTCTTT. It yields the protein CASSSAAAEAFF.

The rearrangement links TRBV15 to TRBJ2-6, with D possibly being TRBD1 (6 bases). The CDR3 totals 16 residues. V was trimmed by 0 bases and J by 2 bases, leaving 8 bases between them. Germline CDR1 reads LNHNV; CDR2 reads YYDKDF (reference sequence). CDR3 nucleotides: TGTGCCACCAGCAGAGATTCAGGGGCTGGGGCCAACGTCCTGACTTTC. This gives the protein CATSRDSGAGANVLTF.